The 27 T cell receptor beta chains reported below all come from one sample, sequenced in a study of cytomegalovirus exposure and HLA in healthy donors. PCR used 60 Vbeta primers and 13 Jbeta primers. Only in-frame clones appear in the TCRdb table, and some are missing; sequencing was by immunoSEQ multiplex PCR. This sample yields approximately 210,000 clones, of which about four fifths are seen a single time; around 6% belongs to the top ten. Sequenced: PBMCs. The source of these receptors is a man in his forties or fifties in good health and CMV-seropositive.

The genes are TRBV2 and TRBJ2-1, with TRBD2 matching 9 bases. The CDR3 loop spans 14 amino acids. The V gene's germline CDR1 is SNHLY and CDR2 FYNNEI. The ends lost 7 bases at V and 5 bases at J; junction bases unmatched: 6. The CDR3 is CASTASGMDNEQFF. CDR3 bases: TGTGCCAGCACCGCTAGCGGGATGGACAATGAGCAGTTCTTC. Drawing the rest from reference TRBV2 and TRBJ2-1, the complete variable domain is EPEVTQTPSHQVTQMGQEVILRCVPISNHLYFYWYRQILGQKVEFLVSFYNNEISEKSEIFDDQFSVERPDGSNFTLKIRSTKLEDSAMYFCASTASGMDNEQFFGPGTRLTVL.

The genes are TRBV29-1 and TRBJ2-1; 7 bases match TRBD1. Looked up from germline, CDR1 is SQVTM and CDR2 is ANQGSEA. J gave up 3 bases and V 7 bases, and 3 bases lay outside the gene matches. The CDR3 is 12 residues long. DNA of the CDR3: TGCAGCGACAGGGGCAACTACAATGAGCAGTTCTTC. Translated: CSDRGNYNEQFF.

The chain recombines TRBV29-1 with TRBJ2-5; D is perhaps TRBD2 (5 bases). The CDR3 is 12 amino acids. Germline CDR1 is SQVTM and CDR2 is ANQGSEA. V gave up 7 bases and J gave up 2 bases, with 11 bases separating them. CDR3 region: CSAADSQETQYF. CDR3 bases: TGCAGCGCAGCGGATTCACAAGAGACCCAGTACTTC.

The chain's CDR3 is CASTSRRSEAFF. As DNA, the CDR3 is TGTGCCAGCACATCTAGGCGTTCTGAAGCTTTCTTT. J is TRBJ1-1 and V is TRBV6-5; D uncertain. From germline, CDR1 is MNHEY and CDR2 SVGAGI. CDR3 size: 12 residues. The V and J ends lost 7 bases and 6 bases respectively, with 12 bases between them.

This clone appeared once. Here the CDR3 reads CASSLRENTEAFF. The CDR3 region has the DNA TGTGCCAGCAGTCTACGAGAGAACACTGAAGCTTTCTTT. V is TRBV5-4 and J is TRBJ1-1; D not resolved. Germline loops: CDR1 SGHNT, CDR2 YYREEE (reference sequence). V was pared by 5 bases and J by 1 base, with 9 bases between. The CDR3 length is 13 residues.

This rearrangement joins TRBV27 to TRBJ1-1, with D maybe TRBD1 (5 bases). Germline values: CDR1 MNHEY, CDR2 SMNVEV (reference sequence). This CDR3 has 13 amino acids. V lost 0 bases and J 7 bases, leaving 9 bases between the germline ends. The CDR3 sequence: CASSLSVGGEAFF. The CDR3 DNA follows: TGTGCCAGCAGTTTATCGGTGGGGGGTGAAGCTTTCTTT.

CDR3 sequence (DNA): TGTGCCAGCAGTTTCGGCTCAAGCGCTGAAGCTTTCTTT. It encodes CASSFGSSAEAFF. The chain has TRBV25-1 and TRBJ1-1; D gene ambiguous. V was pared by 5 bases and J by 6 bases, with 13 bases between. CDR3 length: 13 amino acids. Germline CDR1 is MGHDK and CDR2 is SYGVNS.

The chain employs TRBV13 and TRBJ2-1, with TRBD1 as a possible D gene (5 bases). Germline assignment: CDR1 PRHDT and CDR2 FYEKMQ (reference sequence). Trimming took 1 base from V and 9 from J, leaving 19 bases between them. The CDR3 loop spans 16 amino acids. The CDR3 sequence is CASSLVTDSLSGEQFF. CDR3 coding DNA: TGTGCCAGCAGCTTAGTGACCGACAGTCTATCGGGTGAGCAGTTCTTC. The whole variable domain, remainder taken from reference TRBV13 and TRBJ2-1, is AAGVIQSPRHLIKEKRETATLKCYPIPRHDTVYWYQQGPGQDPQFLISFYEKMQSDKGSIPDRFSAQQFSDYHSELNMSSLELGDSALYFCASSLVTDSLSGEQFFGPGTRLTVL.

This clone was seen just once. This sample includes further DNA sequences coding for the same CDR3. This chain connects TRBV7-2 to TRBJ2-3; 8 bases are shared with TRBD2. Trimming cost V 3 bases and J 1 base; bases outside gene matches: 0. Germline CDR1 reads SGHTA; CDR2 reads FQGNSA. The CDR3 extends over 14 amino acids. This chain's CDR3 is CASSLGLGTDTQYF. CDR3 DNA sequence: TGTGCCAGCAGCTTGGGACTAGGCACAGATACGCAGTATTTT.

CDR3 amino acids: CASQSESSYNEQFF. For the CDR3, the DNA is TGTGCCAGCCAAAGCGAGAGCTCCTACAATGAGCAGTTCTTC. V gene TRBV9 combines with J gene TRBJ2-1; no reliable D call. This CDR3 comprises 14 residues. The germline V and J ends were trimmed by 7 bases and 0 bases, with 11 bases remaining between them. CDR1 is SGDLS and CDR2 is YYNGEE in the germline V gene.

The gene calls are TRBV11-2 and TRBJ2-7; 13 bases match TRBD2. Germline CDR1 SGHAT, CDR2 FQNNGV. The trim removed 8 bases at V and 0 bases at J, leaving 4 bases unmatched. This CDR3 is built from 15 residues. The CDR3 loop reads CASFGTSGNSYEQYF. In DNA form, the CDR3 reads TGTGCCAGCTTTGGGACTAGCGGGAACTCCTACGAGCAGTACTTC. The complete variable domain, with remaining parts taken from reference TRBV11-2 and TRBJ2-7, reads EAGVAQSPRYKIIEKRQSVAFWCNPISGHATLYWYQQILGQGPKLLIQFQNNGVVDDSQLPKDRFSAERLKGVDSTLKIQPAKLEDSAVYLCASFGTSGNSYEQYFGPGTRLTVT.

The rearrangement links TRBV14 to TRBJ2-3, with 10 bases aligning to TRBD2. After removal of 1 base from V and 1 base from J, the junction contained 2 bases not matched to a gene. This CDR3 region has 16 residues. CDR1 and CDR2 from the germline V gene are SGHDN and FVKESK. The CDR3 spells CASSQGLAGGTDTQYF. CDR3 DNA sequence: TGTGCCAGCAGCCAAGGGCTAGCGGGAGGCACAGATACGCAGTATTTT.

The chain carries TRBV27 and TRBJ2-3, with 7 bases identical to TRBD2. V shed 2 bases and J 4 bases; nucleotides not matched to a gene: 3. The CDR3 contains 14 residues. From germline, CDR1 is MNHEY and CDR2 SMNVEV (reference sequence). In nucleotides, the CDR3 is TGTGCCAGCAGTTTAATCGGGAGGCCAGATACGCAGTATTTT. Encoded protein: CASSLIGRPDTQYF.

The sample holds one count of this clone. The chain is built from TRBV4-1 and TRBJ2-3, with 8 bases aligning to TRBD2. The CDR3 consists of 16 residues. J gave up 3 bases and V 0 bases, and 5 bases lay outside the gene matches. Germline loops: CDR1 MGHRA, CDR2 YSYEKL. The CDR3 loop is CASSQDTTSATDTQYF. CDR3 nucleotides: TGCGCCAGCAGCCAAGATACGACTAGCGCGACAGATACGCAGTATTTT.

This clone turned up a few times. V usage is TRBV6-5 and J usage is TRBJ2-4, with TRBD1 matching 10 bases. Germline-derived CDR1 and CDR2 are MNHEY and SVGAGI. V was clipped by 4 bases and J by 4 bases; unmatched bases: 4. The CDR3 has 15 amino acids. The CDR3 spells CASSSPGQGKNIQYF. CDR3 DNA sequence: TGTGCCAGCAGTTCTCCGGGACAGGGGAAAAACATTCAGTACTTC.

J is TRBJ1-5 and V is TRBV7-2, with 7 nucleotides matching TRBD1. From germline, CDR1 is SGHTA and CDR2 FQGNSA. The CDR3 runs to 14 residues. Trimming removed 2 bases from V and 3 bases from J; junction bases left unmatched: 1. This CDR3 reads CASSLKGANQPQHF. The CDR3 coding sequence is TGTGCCAGCAGCTTAAAGGGGGCCAATCAGCCCCAGCATTTT.

The V and J genes are TRBV6-5 and TRBJ1-2; TRBD1 agrees at 7 bases. Germline assignment: CDR1 MNHEY and CDR2 SVGAGI. J gave up 4 bases and V 2 bases, and 4 bases lay outside the gene matches. The CDR3 is 14 amino acids. The DNA for the CDR3 is TGTGCCAGCAGTTACGGAGGGGGCGGCTATGGCTACACCTTC. It codes for CASSYGGGGYGYTF.

CDR3 amino acids: CSVVHLDYNEQFF. CDR3 bases: TGCAGCGTTGTTCACTTAGACTACAATGAGCAGTTCTTC. The chain joins TRBV29-1 to TRBJ2-1; no definite D call. The CDR3 loop spans 13 amino acids. Between the trimmed V and J ends, which lost 4 bases and 3 bases, there was a span of 10 bases. Germline V gene data show CDR1 as SQVTM and CDR2 as ANQGSEA.

This chain connects TRBV10-3 to TRBJ1-5; tentatively, D is TRBD1 (5 bases). V lost 0 bases and J 7 bases, leaving 7 bases between the germline ends. The CDR3 totals 13 residues. CDR1 is ENHRY, CDR2 SYGVKD, per germline. CDR3: CAISESQGQPQHF. CDR3 in DNA: TGTGCCATCAGTGAGTCTCAGGGACAGCCCCAGCATTTT.

The chain is built from TRBV15 and TRBJ1-5; the D is unclear. There are 15 residues in the CDR3. The germline V and J ends were trimmed by 0 bases and 3 bases, with 9 bases remaining between them. CDR1 and CDR2 from the germline V gene are LNHNV and YYDKDF (reference sequence). The CDR3 DNA sequence: TGTGCCACCAGCAGAGAGCTGCAGAACAATCAGCCCCAGCATTTT. Amino acid sequence: CATSRELQNNQPQHF.

The J gene is TRBJ1-1, the V gene TRBV14; no reliable D call. Germline-derived CDR1 and CDR2 are SGHDN and FVKESK. CDR3 length: 13 residues. V gave up 6 bases and J gave up 1 base, with 9 bases separating them. CDR3 bases: TGTGCCAGCAGTCTAGTACCGAACACTGAAGCTTTCTTT. Protein sequence: CASSLVPNTEAFF.

The rearrangement links TRBV29-1 to TRBJ2-3; D is ambiguous. The CDR3 runs to 13 residues. CDR1 and CDR2 (germline): SQVTM, ANQGSEA. Trimming cost V 7 bases and J 2 bases, with 13 bases left between them. CDR3 coding DNA: TGCAGCGGTGAGTGGGCCCTCACAGATACGCAGTATTTT. Its protein is CSGEWALTDTQYF.

V usage is TRBV19 and J usage is TRBJ1-5; D possibly corresponds to TRBD1 (6 bases). V dropped 9 bases and J dropped 3 bases, with 12 bases sitting between them. The CDR3 runs to 13 residues. Germline lookup yields CDR1 LNHDA and CDR2 SQIVND (reference sequence). CDR3 coding DNA: TGTGCCAGCACTCGGACAGTCAATCAGCCCCAGCATTTT. Protein: CASTRTVNQPQHF.

The rearrangement links TRBV19 to TRBJ1-1, with TRBD1 matching over 9 bases. V gave up 7 bases and J gave up 2 bases; unmatched junction bases: 5. In germline, CDR1 is LNHDA, CDR2 SQIVND (reference sequence). The CDR3 spans 14 residues. The CDR3, as DNA: TGTGCCAGTACTCTACAGGGGGCAAACACTGAAGCTTTCTTT. It specifies CASTLQGANTEAFF. Filled out from reference TRBV19 and TRBJ1-1, the complete variable domain reads DGGITQSPKYLFRKEGQNVTLSCEQNLNHDAMYWYRQDPGQGLRLIYYSQIVNDFQKGDIAEGYSVSREKKESFPLTVTSAQKNPTAFYLCASTLQGANTEAFFGQGTRLTVV.

This chain links TRBV7-6 with TRBJ2-5; possible D gene TRBD2, 5 bases. Germline lookup yields CDR1 SGHVS and CDR2 FNYEAQ. The CDR3 runs to 15 residues. Between the trimmed V and J ends, which lost 1 base and 1 base, there was a span of 10 bases. The CDR3 protein is CASSLGPGSQETQYF. The CDR3 DNA follows: TGTGCCAGCAGCTTAGGACCGGGGAGCCAAGAGACCCAGTACTTC.

The chain links TRBV5-1 to TRBJ2-5, with D hard to call. The CDR3 consists of 14 residues. Trimming removed 3 bases from V and 5 bases from J, with 14 bases in between. Germline CDR1 reads SGHRS; CDR2 reads YFSETQ. Here the CDR3 reads CASSYHYSPETQYF. In nucleotides, the CDR3 is TGCGCCAGCAGCTACCACTACTCCCCGGAGACCCAGTACTTC. The variable domain in full, with the rest retrieved from reference TRBV5-1 and TRBJ2-5, is KAGVTQTPRYLIKTRGQQVTLSCSPISGHRSVSWYQQTPGQGLQFLFEYFSETQRNKGNFPGRFSGRQFSNSRSEMNVSTLELGDSALYLCASSYHYSPETQYFGPGTRLLVL.

This clone has only one observation. This chain connects TRBV9 to TRBJ1-1, with D possibly being TRBD1 (6 bases). The V gene lost 0 bases and the J gene lost 6 bases, with 9 bases spanning the gap. Germline V gene sequence: CDR1 SGDLS, CDR2 YYNGEE. The CDR3 length is 13 residues. CDR3 residues: CASSVGGQPEAFF. The CDR3 DNA is TGTGCCAGCAGCGTAGGGGGACAACCTGAAGCTTTCTTT.